This is a list of T cell receptor beta chains from one sample in a study of blood T cells in healthy people across ages. Each CDR3 protein is one row after TCRdb ran MiXCR on the 5' RACE reads. In the table there are hundreds of thousands of distinct CDR3 sequences, about 30% of which are singletons. The sequenced material came from blood. These receptors all come from a woman over 75 in good health. Each CDR3 is given with its conserved first and last residue. Each record gives: clone size, J gene, D gene, V gene, CDR3 protein, CDR3 DNA. The D gene is left open where the match is weak. Size tells how often a clone was seen (once, few, many) or the class of an expanded clone, and some rows leave it out.

many TRBJ2-3 - TRBV20-1 CSARILAADTQYF TGCAGTGCTAGAATACTAGCTGCAGATACGCAGTATTTT
many TRBJ2-1 TRBD1 TRBV3-1 CASSQAGTAYNEQFF TGTGCCAGCAGCCAGGCCGGGACAGCATACAATGAGCAGTTCTTC
many TRBJ2-5 - TRBV18 CASSPRSGQETQYF TGTGCCAGCTCACCAAGGTCGGGACAAGAGACCCAGTACTTC
many TRBJ1-2 TRBD1 TRBV29-1 CSVQGGQTYGYTF TGCAGCGTCCAAGGGGGACAGACCTATGGCTACACCTTC
- TRBJ2-1 TRBD1 TRBV7-2 CASSSTGTGMGEQFF TGTGCCAGCAGCTCCACCGGGACAGGGATGGGTGAGCAGTTCTTC
- TRBJ2-6 TRBD1 TRBV29-1 CSAITGAKTYSGANVLTF TGCAGCGCAATCACAGGGGCCAAGACTTACTCTGGGGCCAACGTCCTGACTTTC
- TRBJ2-7 TRBD1 TRBV5-1 CASSSGTASADEQYF TGCGCCAGCAGCTCGGGGACAGCTTCAGCGGACGAGCAGTACTTC
many TRBJ2-1 TRBD2 TRBV5-4 CASSLDASGGLYNEQFF TGTGCCAGCAGCTTGGATGCTAGCGGGGGACTGTACAATGAGCAGTTCTTC
few TRBJ1-4 TRBD1 TRBV2 CASSERRGQGREKLFF TGTGCCAGCAGTGAAAGGAGGGGGCAGGGACGTGAGAAACTGTTTTTT
- TRBJ1-3 - TRBV18 CASSPGTGNTIYF TGTGCCAGCTCACCAGGGACTGGAAACACCATATATTTT
- TRBJ2-3 - TRBV18 CASSRRGRDADTQYF TGTGCCAGCTCCCGCCGGGGGCGAGATGCAGATACGCAGTATTTT
many TRBJ2-3 - TRBV6-5 CASSYSGELADTQYF TGTGCCAGCAGTTACTCGGGGGAATTGGCAGATACGCAGTATTTT
few TRBJ2-3 TRBD2 TRBV12-3/TRBV12-4 CASSFSGGGDTQYF TGTGCCAGCAGTTTTTCCGGGGGGGGCGATACGCAGTATTTT
- TRBJ2-5 - TRBV6-1 CASSTGPLATHQETQYF TGTGCCAGCAGTACGGGTCCCCTAGCGACCCACCAAGAGACCCAGTACTTC
- TRBJ2-5 TRBD2 TRBV20-1 CSARDPGGRAYETQYF TGCAGTGCTAGAGACCCTGGAGGGAGGGCTTATGAGACCCAGTACTTC
- TRBJ2-2 - TRBV6-1 CASSSGESHTGELFF TGTGCCAGCAGTTCGGGGGAATCGCACACCGGGGAGCTGTTTTTT
- TRBJ1-2 TRBD1 TRBV6-6 CASSPGTGFGYTF TGTGCCAGCAGTCCGGGGACAGGGTTTGGCTACACCTTC
- TRBJ2-5 - TRBV28 CASSESRRETQYF TGTGCCAGCAGCGAGAGTAGGCGGGAGACCCAGTACTTC
many TRBJ1-4 - TRBV20-1 CSATGGRGNEKLFF TGCAGTGCCACCGGTGGGAGAGGAAACGAAAAACTGTTTTTT
many TRBJ1-1 - TRBV9 CASSPQGGTEAFF TGTGCCAGCAGCCCGCAGGGCGGGACCGAAGCTTTCTTT
- TRBJ1-5 - TRBV20-1 CSAREGRRLSNQPQHF TGCAGTGCTAGAGAAGGCAGGAGACTAAGCAATCAGCCCCAGCATTTT
few TRBJ2-5 - TRBV2 CASSVPVTFQETQYF TGTGCCAGCAGTGTCCCAGTCACATTCCAAGAGACCCAGTACTTC
many TRBJ2-1 TRBD1 TRBV6-2/TRBV6-3 CASSRTGGGEQFF TGTGCCAGCAGTAGGACAGGGGGCGGTGAGCAGTTCTTC
many TRBJ2-5 - TRBV29-1 CSVVGNRAGTQYF TGCAGCGTTGTTGGAAACAGGGCTGGGACCCAGTACTTC
many TRBJ2-2 - TRBV10-3 CAILDRSNTGELFF TGTGCCATCCTGGACAGATCTAACACCGGGGAGCTGTTTTTT
many TRBJ2-5 - TRBV7-2 CASSLGAGETQYF TGTGCCAGCAGCTTGGGAGCGGGAGAGACCCAGTACTTC
- TRBJ2-3 - TRBV10-3 CAISESFGQDIFTDTQYF TGTGCCATCAGTGAGTCTTTCGGCCAGGATATTTTCACAGATACGCAGTATTTT
many TRBJ2-7 - TRBV3-1 CASSQDLGRLEQYF TGTGCCAGCAGCCAAGATTTAGGTCGTCTCGAGCAGTACTTC
- TRBJ2-7 TRBD2 TRBV20-1 CSARDLAGGDYEQYF TGCAGTGCTAGGGACCTAGCGGGAGGGGATTACGAGCAGTACTTC
- TRBJ2-7 - TRBV7-9 CASSSSSYNEQYF TGTGCCAGCAGCTCTAGCTCCTACAATGAGCAGTACTTC
many TRBJ2-5 - TRBV15 CATSRDRGAQYF TGTGCCACCAGCAGAGATCGGGGGGCGCAGTACTTC
many TRBJ2-3 TRBD2 TRBV9 CASSGGLAGKKHTQYF TGTGCCAGCAGCGGGGGACTAGCGGGGAAGAAACATACGCAGTATTTT
- TRBJ1-1 - TRBV30 CAWSWGAGTEAFF TGTGCCTGGAGTTGGGGGGCCGGCACTGAAGCTTTCTTT
few TRBJ1-1 TRBD1 TRBV29-1 CSVLDRGNQNGEAFF TGCAGCGTCTTGGACAGGGGAAACCAAAACGGAGAAGCTTTCTTT
- TRBJ2-7 - TRBV28 CASRGQGNPYEQYF TGTGCCAGCAGGGGTCAGGGGAACCCCTACGAGCAGTACTTC
- TRBJ2-5 TRBD2 TRBV7-9 CASSNLGTAGGPETQYF TGTGCCAGCAGCAATCTCGGGACAGCGGGGGGTCCTGAGACCCAGTACTTC
once TRBJ2-3 - TRBV9 CASSVRSDGNTQYF TGTGCCAGCAGCGTACGGTCGGACGGCAATACGCAGTATTTT
many TRBJ1-1 - TRBV12-3/TRBV12-4 CASSLTPRTTEAFF TGTGCCAGCAGTTTGACACCAAGGACCACTGAAGCTTTCTTT
many TRBJ2-3 TRBD2 TRBV20-1 CSARTSGNTDTQYF TGCAGTGCTAGAACGAGCGGGAACACAGATACGCAGTATTTT
many TRBJ2-1 TRBD2 TRBV4-1 CASSQKRGDYNEQFF TGCGCCAGCAGCCAAAAACGGGGGGATTACAATGAGCAGTTCTTC
- TRBJ2-3 TRBD2 TRBV5-1 CASSLSTSGSTDTQYF TGCGCCAGCAGCTTGTCAACTAGCGGGAGCACAGATACGCAGTATTTT
many TRBJ2-6 - TRBV6-5 CASSYSRGTGANVLTF TGTGCCAGCAGTTACTCGAGAGGGACTGGGGCCAACGTCCTGACTTTC
many TRBJ2-5 - TRBV14 CASSQDRKTQYF TGTGCCAGCAGCCAAGATCGGAAGACCCAGTACTTC
- TRBJ1-6 - TRBV12-3/TRBV12-4 CASSPRGGDSPLHF TGTGCCAGCAGCCCCCGGGGGGGAGACTCACCCCTCCACTTT
many TRBJ1-4 - TRBV10-3 CAISESGGANEKLFF TGTGCCATCAGTGAGTCCGGGGGAGCTAATGAAAAACTGTTTTTT
- TRBJ2-3 TRBD2 TRBV27 CASSPSGGGPGTQYF TGTGCCAGCAGTCCGTCCGGGGGGGGCCCAGGTACGCAGTATTTT
many TRBJ1-6 TRBD1 TRBV20-1 CSARGQGAWRSPLHF TGCAGTGCTAGGGGACAGGGGGCTTGGCGGTCACCCCTCCACTTT
many TRBJ1-1 - TRBV6-5 CASRELANTEAFF TGTGCCAGCAGGGAATTGGCGAACACTGAAGCTTTCTTT
- TRBJ1-4 - TRBV6-6 CASSYIVGATNEKLFF TGTGCCAGCAGTTACATCGTAGGGGCAACTAATGAAAAACTGTTTTTT
many TRBJ1-2 TRBD1 TRBV7-2 CASSLATGRNGYTF TGTGCCAGCAGCTTAGCGACAGGGAGGAATGGCTACACCTTC
many TRBJ1-2 TRBD1 TRBV12-3/TRBV12-4 CASSRGQGRYGYTF TGTGCCAGCAGCCGAGGACAGGGAAGGTATGGCTACACCTTC
few TRBJ1-1 - TRBV6-2/TRBV6-3 CASSTDRRMNTEAFF TGTGCCAGCAGCACGGACCGCCGTATGAACACTGAAGCTTTCTTT
few TRBJ1-5 - TRBV2 CASSAALPGSNQPQHF TGTGCCAGCAGTGCGGCACTCCCGGGGAGCAATCAGCCCCAGCATTTT